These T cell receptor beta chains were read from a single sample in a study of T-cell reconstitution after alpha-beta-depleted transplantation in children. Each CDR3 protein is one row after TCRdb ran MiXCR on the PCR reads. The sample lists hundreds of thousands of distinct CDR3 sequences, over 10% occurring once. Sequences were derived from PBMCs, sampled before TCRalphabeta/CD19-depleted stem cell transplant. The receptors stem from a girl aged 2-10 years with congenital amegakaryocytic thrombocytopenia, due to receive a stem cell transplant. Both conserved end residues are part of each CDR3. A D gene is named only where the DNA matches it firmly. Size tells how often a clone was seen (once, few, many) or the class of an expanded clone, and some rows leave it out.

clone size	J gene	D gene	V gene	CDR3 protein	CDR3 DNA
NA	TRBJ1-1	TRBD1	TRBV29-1	CSVDRDAEAFF	TGCAGCGTCGACAGGGACGCTGAAGCTTTCTTT
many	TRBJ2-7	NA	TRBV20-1	CSAREHSTDEQYF	TGCAGTGCTAGAGAACATAGTACGGACGAGCAGTACTTC
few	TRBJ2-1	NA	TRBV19	CATESGEQFF	TGTGCCACCGAGAGCGGAGAGCAGTTCTTC
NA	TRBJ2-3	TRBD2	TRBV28	CASVLAGGPNTQYF	TGTGCCAGCGTCCTAGCGGGAGGGCCAAATACGCAGTATTTT
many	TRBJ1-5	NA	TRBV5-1	CASVVGLRQPQHF	TGCGCCAGCGTTGTCGGTCTTCGCCAGCCCCAGCATTTT
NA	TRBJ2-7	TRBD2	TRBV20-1	CSVATSDDYEQYF	TGCAGTGTTGCCACTAGCGACGACTACGAGCAGTACTTC
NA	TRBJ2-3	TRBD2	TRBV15	CATSVLAGVGDTQYF	TGTGCCACCAGCGTGCTAGCGGGAGTAGGAGATACGCAGTATTTT
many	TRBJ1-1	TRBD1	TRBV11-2	CASSSQGQAREAFF	TGTGCCAGCAGCTCTCAGGGACAGGCAAGAGAAGCTTTCTTT
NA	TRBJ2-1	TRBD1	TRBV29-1	CSVDDRADEQFF	TGCAGCGTAGATGACAGGGCGGATGAGCAGTTCTTC
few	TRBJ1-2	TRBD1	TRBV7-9	CASSLGQGADHPGGYTF	TGTGCCAGCAGCTTAGGACAGGGGGCTGACCATCCGGGTGGCTACACCTTC
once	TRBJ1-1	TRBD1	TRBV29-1	CSANRGTEALF	TGCAGCGCAAACAGGGGAACTGAAGCTCTCTTT
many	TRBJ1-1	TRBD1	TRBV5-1	CASSTNRGPVYTEAFF	TGCGCCAGCAGCACGAACAGGGGGCCGGTTTATACTGAAGCTTTCTTT
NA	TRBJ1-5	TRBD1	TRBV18	CASSPRGIDRNQPQHF	TGTGCCAGCTCCCCCAGGGGGATAGATCGCAATCAGCCCCAGCATTTT
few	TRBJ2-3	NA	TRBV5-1	CASKWHPPTDTQYF	TGCGCCAGCAAGTGGCATCCTCCCACAGATACGCAGTATTTT
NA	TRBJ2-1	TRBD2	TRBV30	CAWSVRDSSGAEQFF	TGTGCCTGGAGTGTACGTGATTCCAGCGGGGCTGAGCAGTTCTTC
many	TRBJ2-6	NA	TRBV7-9	CASSLVSGSGANVLTF	TGTGCCAGCAGCTTAGTATCCGGCTCTGGGGCCAACGTCCTGACTTTC
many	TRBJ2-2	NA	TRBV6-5	CACRSDTGELFF	TGTGCCTGTAGGTCGGACACCGGGGAGCTGTTTTTT
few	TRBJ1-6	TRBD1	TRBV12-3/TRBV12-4	CASNLDRGSPLHF	TGTGCCAGCAACCTGGACAGGGGTTCACCCCTCCACTTT
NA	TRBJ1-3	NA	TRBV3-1	CASSQGVSAKGNTIYF	TGTGCCAGCAGCCAAGGGGTTTCGGCTAAAGGAAACACCATATATTTT
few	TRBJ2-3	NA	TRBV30	CAFDGPTDTQYF	TGTGCCTTCGACGGCCCCACAGATACGCAGTATTTT
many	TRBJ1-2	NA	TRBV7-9	CASSARANSNYGYTF	TGTGCCAGCAGCGCACGGGCCAACTCTAACTATGGCTACACCTTC
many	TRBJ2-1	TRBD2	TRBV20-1	CSASSSGRVYNEQFF	TGCAGTGCTAGCTCTAGCGGGAGGGTCTACAATGAGCAGTTCTTC
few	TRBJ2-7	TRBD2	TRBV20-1	CSARTGAGAYEQYF	TGCAGTGCCCGAACGGGAGCGGGAGCCTACGAGCAGTACTTC
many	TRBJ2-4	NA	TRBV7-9	CASSSTGGNIAKNIQYF	TGTGCCAGCAGCTCAACGGGCGGGAACATAGCCAAAAACATTCAGTACTTC
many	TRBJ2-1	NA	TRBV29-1	CSVARSSYNEQFF	TGCAGCGTTGCTAGGAGCTCCTACAATGAGCAGTTCTTC
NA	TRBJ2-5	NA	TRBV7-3	CASTPIGTQYF	TGTGCCAGCACCCCCATCGGGACCCAGTACTTC
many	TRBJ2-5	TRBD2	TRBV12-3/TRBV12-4	CASSVAGVETQYF	TGTGCCAGCAGTGTAGCGGGAGTAGAGACCCAGTACTTC
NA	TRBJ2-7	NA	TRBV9	CASSSTGALGEQYF	TGTGCCAGCAGCTCCACTGGGGCACTCGGCGAGCAGTACTTC
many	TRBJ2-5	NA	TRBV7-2	CASSSSPETQYF	TGTGCCAGCAGCTCCAGTCCCGAGACCCAGTACTTC
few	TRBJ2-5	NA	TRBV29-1	CSVEMRQGGYQETQYF	TGCAGCGTTGAGATGAGGCAGGGAGGATATCAAGAGACCCAGTACTTC
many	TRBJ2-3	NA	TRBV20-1	CSAWATGTPSTDTQYF	TGCAGTGCCTGGGCCACCGGGACTCCTAGCACAGATACGCAGTATTTT
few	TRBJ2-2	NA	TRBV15	CATSRDRTGELFF	TGTGCCACCAGCAGAGATAGGACCGGGGAGCTGTTTTTT